This TCR beta chain was captured by sequencing in a study of CD8 T cells in Susac syndrome. Findings and limits, study-wide: In Susac patients, clonal expansion was not detected in CD4+ cells.

Random-hexamer reverse transcription was applied to 0.5 to 1 ug RNA. The method of amplification for TCR beta CDR3 was immunoSEQ multiplex PCR, covering 54 Vbeta and 13 Jbeta. TCRdb redid the calling of the immunoSEQ multiplex PCR reads with MiXCR, one entry per CDR3 protein. The table lists hundreds of thousands of distinct CDR3 sequences, approximately 94% of them singletons. The CDR3 has 12 residues. Trimming cost V 3 bases and J 7 bases, with 12 bases left between them. Looked up from germline, CDR1 is DFQATT and CDR2 is SNEGSKA (reference sequence). Regarding this clonotype: Its matching antigen is unknown.

The material sequenced was CD4+ T cells from PBMCs. The sequence derives from a human donor with Susac syndrome. The chain uses TRBV20-1 and TRBJ1-2; D uncertain. CDR3 protein: CSASSPPGGYTF. The CDR3 DNA reads as TGCAGTGCTAGTTCGCCTCCCGGTGGCTACACCTTC.